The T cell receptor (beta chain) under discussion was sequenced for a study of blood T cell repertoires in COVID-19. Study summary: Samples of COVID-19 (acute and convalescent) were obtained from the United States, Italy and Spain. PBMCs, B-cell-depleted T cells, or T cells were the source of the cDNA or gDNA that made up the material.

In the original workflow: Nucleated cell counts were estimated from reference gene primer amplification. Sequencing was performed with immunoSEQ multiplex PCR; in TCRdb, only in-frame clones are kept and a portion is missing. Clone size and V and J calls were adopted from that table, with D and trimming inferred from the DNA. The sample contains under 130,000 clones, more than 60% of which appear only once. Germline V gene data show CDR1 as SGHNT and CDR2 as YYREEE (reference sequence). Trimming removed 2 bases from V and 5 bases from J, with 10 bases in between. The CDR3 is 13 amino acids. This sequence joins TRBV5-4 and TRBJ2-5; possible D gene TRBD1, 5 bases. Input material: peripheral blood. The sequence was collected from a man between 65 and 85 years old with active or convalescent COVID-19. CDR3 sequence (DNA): TGTGCCAGCAGCTTATTGCCAGGGGAGACCCAGTACTTC. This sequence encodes CASSLLPGETQYF.